Listed below are T cell receptor beta chains from one sample, sequenced in a study of CD8 T cell repertoires and HIV-1 epitope variants. Libraries were prepared by immunoSEQ multiplex PCR; TCRdb keeps only in-frame clonotypes and omits some of them. The sample yields a few thousand clones, 60% to 70% seen once. The antigens of these receptors remain unknown. Sequences were obtained from cultured CD8+ T cells derived from PBMCs. These receptors came from a male donor with HIV. Each CDR3 is given with its conserved first and last residue. D genes are given only for firm matches. Clone size appears in some rows only: once, few, many, or a class for an expanded clone.

cdr3_aa: CASSSEGQGPGGYTF
cdr3_nt: TGTGCCAGCAGTTCGGAGGGACAGGGGCCGGGTGGCTACACCTTC
j_call: TRBJ1-2
d_call: TRBD1
v_call: TRBV7-9
cdr3_length: 15
clone_size: NA

cdr3_aa: CASKSTYANTGELFF
cdr3_nt: TGTGCCAGCAAGTCAACATACGCGAACACCGGGGAGCTGTTTTTT
j_call: TRBJ2-2
d_call: NA
v_call: TRBV2
cdr3_length: 15
clone_size: NA

cdr3_aa: CASSYSRQGNEPQHF
cdr3_nt: TGTGCCAGCAGTTACTCGCGACAGGGTAATGAGCCCCAGCATTTT
j_call: TRBJ1-5
d_call: TRBD1
v_call: TRBV6-6
cdr3_length: 15
clone_size: few

cdr3_aa: CASSVSSGTVSYEQYF
cdr3_nt: TGTGCCAGCAGTGTATCCTCCGGGACGGTGTCCTACGAGCAGTACTTC
j_call: TRBJ2-7
d_call: NA
v_call: TRBV6-1
cdr3_length: 16
clone_size: NA

cdr3_aa: CASSYGGGGEQYF
cdr3_nt: TGTGCCAGCAGTTACGGGGGAGGGGGCGAGCAGTACTTC
j_call: TRBJ2-7
d_call: NA
v_call: TRBV6-5
cdr3_length: 13
clone_size: once

cdr3_aa: CASSVQSYEQYF
cdr3_nt: TGTGCCAGCAGTGTTCAGAGCTACGAGCAGTACTTC
j_call: TRBJ2-7
d_call: NA
v_call: TRBV2
cdr3_length: 12
clone_size: few

cdr3_aa: CASSPEGPYNEQFF
cdr3_nt: TGTGCCAGCAGCCCTGAGGGCCCCTACAATGAGCAGTTCTTC
j_call: TRBJ2-1
d_call: NA
v_call: TRBV7-6
cdr3_length: 14
clone_size: NA

cdr3_aa: CASSYGTDTQYF
cdr3_nt: TGTGCCAGCAGTTATGGCACAGATACGCAGTATTTT
j_call: TRBJ2-3
d_call: NA
v_call: TRBV27
cdr3_length: 12
clone_size: NA

cdr3_aa: CASSPGTGIVTNEKLFF
cdr3_nt: TGTGCCAGCAGCCCCGGGACAGGGATCGTAACTAATGAAAAACTGTTTTTT
j_call: TRBJ1-4
d_call: TRBD1
v_call: TRBV7-9
cdr3_length: 17
clone_size: NA

cdr3_aa: CASSLRLAVPYEQYF
cdr3_nt: TGTGCCAGCAGTTTAAGACTAGCGGTACCCTACGAGCAGTACTTC
j_call: TRBJ2-7
d_call: TRBD2
v_call: TRBV27
cdr3_length: 15
clone_size: NA

cdr3_aa: CASSQGKGGTEAFF
cdr3_nt: TGCGCCAGCAGCCAAGGGAAGGGGGGAACTGAAGCTTTCTTT
j_call: TRBJ1-1
d_call: NA
v_call: TRBV4-1
cdr3_length: 14
clone_size: NA

cdr3_aa: CASSSDTLNTEAFF
cdr3_nt: TGTGCCAGCAGCTCCGACACCTTGAACACTGAAGCTTTCTTT
j_call: TRBJ1-1
d_call: NA
v_call: TRBV11-1
cdr3_length: 14
clone_size: NA

cdr3_aa: CASKGISYEQYF
cdr3_nt: TGTGCCAGCAAAGGGATCTCCTACGAGCAGTACTTC
j_call: TRBJ2-7
d_call: NA
v_call: TRBV5-8
cdr3_length: 12
clone_size: NA

cdr3_aa: CASTPNRGRGGELFF
cdr3_nt: TGTGCCAGTACTCCAAACAGGGGGCGCGGCGGGGAGCTGTTTTTT
j_call: TRBJ2-2
d_call: TRBD1
v_call: TRBV19
cdr3_length: 15
clone_size: NA

cdr3_aa: CASSQDEDSSYNEQFF
cdr3_nt: TGCGCCAGCAGCCAAGATGAGGACAGCTCCTACAATGAGCAGTTCTTC
j_call: TRBJ2-1
d_call: NA
v_call: TRBV4-3
cdr3_length: 16
clone_size: NA

cdr3_aa: CASSMGYQETQYF
cdr3_nt: TGTGCCAGTAGTATGGGGTATCAAGAGACCCAGTACTTC
j_call: TRBJ2-5
d_call: NA
v_call: TRBV19
cdr3_length: 13
clone_size: NA

cdr3_aa: CASSPPYGHQETQYF
cdr3_nt: TGTGCCAGCAGTCCCCCCTATGGCCACCAAGAGACCCAGTACTTC
j_call: TRBJ2-5
d_call: NA
v_call: TRBV28
cdr3_length: 15
clone_size: NA

cdr3_aa: CASSVAGRVSDEQYF
cdr3_nt: TGTGCCAGCAGCGTTGCGGGGAGAGTTTCAGACGAGCAGTACTTC
j_call: TRBJ2-7
d_call: NA
v_call: TRBV9
cdr3_length: 15
clone_size: NA

cdr3_aa: CASSLDGASEQFF
cdr3_nt: TGTGCCAGCAGCTTAGACGGTGCCAGTGAGCAGTTCTTC
j_call: TRBJ2-1
d_call: NA
v_call: TRBV7-9
cdr3_length: 13
clone_size: NA

cdr3_aa: CASSSGTVSYEQYF
cdr3_nt: TGTGCCAGCAGCTCCGGGACAGTTTCCTACGAGCAGTACTTC
j_call: TRBJ2-7
d_call: TRBD1
v_call: TRBV7-8
cdr3_length: 14
clone_size: NA

cdr3_aa: CASSPTDRTAGELFF
cdr3_nt: TGTGCCAGCAGTCCTACTGACCGGACCGCCGGGGAGCTGTTTTTT
j_call: TRBJ2-2
d_call: NA
v_call: TRBV6-5
cdr3_length: 15
clone_size: NA

cdr3_aa: CASSQGNTEAFF
cdr3_nt: TGTGCCAGCAGCCAGGGGAACACTGAAGCTTTCTTT
j_call: TRBJ1-1
d_call: NA
v_call: TRBV2
cdr3_length: 12
clone_size: NA

cdr3_aa: CASSLGGGRETQYF
cdr3_nt: TGTGCCAGCTCCTTAGGGGGGGGCCGGGAGACCCAGTACTTC
j_call: TRBJ2-5
d_call: NA
v_call: TRBV6-6
cdr3_length: 14
clone_size: NA

cdr3_aa: CASSRQGDYYGYTF
cdr3_nt: TGTGCCAGCAGCCGACAGGGGGACTACTATGGCTACACCTTC
j_call: TRBJ1-2
d_call: TRBD1
v_call: TRBV28
cdr3_length: 14
clone_size: few

cdr3_aa: CAWSVQAGRNEKLFF
cdr3_nt: TGTGCCTGGAGTGTACAAGCAGGAAGAAATGAAAAACTGTTTTTT
j_call: TRBJ1-4
d_call: NA
v_call: TRBV30
cdr3_length: 15
clone_size: NA

cdr3_aa: CASSSLTGRGNTIYF
cdr3_nt: TGTGCCAGCAGCTCCCTGACAGGGAGAGGAAACACCATATATTTT
j_call: TRBJ1-3
d_call: TRBD1
v_call: TRBV7-9
cdr3_length: 15
clone_size: NA

cdr3_aa: CASSAPLPGFLSGANVLTF
cdr3_nt: TGTGCCAGCAGCGCCCCACTACCGGGATTTCTATCTGGGGCCAACGTCCTGACTTTC
j_call: TRBJ2-6
d_call: NA
v_call: TRBV28
cdr3_length: 19
clone_size: NA

cdr3_aa: CASSTQGAGSPLHF
cdr3_nt: TGTGCCAGCAGTACCCAGGGGGCAGGTTCACCCCTCCACTTT
j_call: TRBJ1-6
d_call: TRBD1
v_call: TRBV6-5
cdr3_length: 14
clone_size: NA

cdr3_aa: CASSLVVTGGSWGTEAFF
cdr3_nt: TGTGCCAGCAGCTTAGTCGTGACAGGGGGGTCTTGGGGCACTGAAGCTTTCTTT
j_call: TRBJ1-1
d_call: TRBD1
v_call: TRBV11-2
cdr3_length: 18
clone_size: NA

cdr3_aa: CASSLGEGVRTGELFF
cdr3_nt: TGTGCCAGCAGCCTAGGAGAGGGGGTTCGGACCGGGGAGCTGTTTTTT
j_call: TRBJ2-2
d_call: NA
v_call: TRBV7-2
cdr3_length: 16
clone_size: NA

cdr3_aa: CASSPPRTVSSGANVLTF
cdr3_nt: TGTGCCAGCTCACCACCTCGGACAGTTAGCTCTGGGGCCAACGTCCTGACTTTC
j_call: TRBJ2-6
d_call: NA
v_call: TRBV18
cdr3_length: 18
clone_size: NA

cdr3_aa: CASSSLLTETQYF
cdr3_nt: TGCGCCAGCAGCTCCCTTCTCACGGAGACCCAGTACTTC
j_call: TRBJ2-5
d_call: NA
v_call: TRBV4-3
cdr3_length: 13
clone_size: few

cdr3_aa: CASSSLGTGDWGSSGANVLTF
cdr3_nt: TGTGCCAGCAGTTCCTTGGGGACAGGTGATTGGGGGAGCTCTGGGGCCAACGTCCTGACTTTC
j_call: TRBJ2-6
d_call: TRBD1
v_call: TRBV27
cdr3_length: 21
clone_size: NA

cdr3_aa: CASRGAMGPQHF
cdr3_nt: TGTGCCAGCAGAGGAGCCATGGGGCCCCAGCATTTT
j_call: TRBJ1-5
d_call: NA
v_call: TRBV6-5
cdr3_length: 12
clone_size: few

cdr3_aa: CASSQGLGTSYGYTF
cdr3_nt: TGCGCCAGCAGCCAAGGTCTCGGGACTTCCTATGGCTACACCTTC
j_call: TRBJ1-2
d_call: NA
v_call: TRBV4-3
cdr3_length: 15
clone_size: NA

cdr3_aa: CASSLDGQGSEQYF
cdr3_nt: TGCGCCAGCAGCTTGGACGGACAGGGTTCCGAGCAGTACTTC
j_call: TRBJ2-7
d_call: TRBD1
v_call: TRBV5-1
cdr3_length: 14
clone_size: NA

cdr3_aa: CATLADGSSPLHF
cdr3_nt: TGTGCCACCCTGGCAGACGGGAGTTCACCCCTCCACTTT
j_call: TRBJ1-6
d_call: NA
v_call: TRBV19
cdr3_length: 13
clone_size: few

cdr3_aa: CASSQDDRGDYGYTF
cdr3_nt: TGTGCCAGCAGCCAAGATGACAGGGGGGACTATGGCTACACCTTC
j_call: TRBJ1-2
d_call: TRBD1
v_call: TRBV4-2
cdr3_length: 15
clone_size: NA

cdr3_aa: CASGPLEQYF
cdr3_nt: TGTGCCAGCGGACCCCTCGAGCAGTACTTC
j_call: TRBJ2-7
d_call: NA
v_call: TRBV28
cdr3_length: 10
clone_size: few

cdr3_aa: CASSDGQPQETQYF
cdr3_nt: TGTGCCAGCAGCGACGGACAACCCCAAGAGACCCAGTACTTC
j_call: TRBJ2-5
d_call: NA
v_call: TRBV7-8
cdr3_length: 14
clone_size: few

cdr3_aa: CASSLPLIIYEQYF
cdr3_nt: TGTGCCAGCAGCTTGCCGCTCATAATCTACGAGCAGTACTTC
j_call: TRBJ2-7
d_call: NA
v_call: TRBV5-8
cdr3_length: 14
clone_size: NA

cdr3_aa: CASSSGQNGYTF
cdr3_nt: TGTGCCAGCAGTTCAGGACAGAATGGCTACACCTTC
j_call: TRBJ1-2
d_call: NA
v_call: TRBV6-5
cdr3_length: 12
clone_size: NA

cdr3_aa: CASSTQDWGEYNEQFF
cdr3_nt: TGTGCCAGCAGTACGCAGGATTGGGGGGAGTACAATGAGCAGTTCTTC
j_call: TRBJ2-1
d_call: NA
v_call: TRBV28
cdr3_length: 16
clone_size: NA

cdr3_aa: CASSRGSNTEAFF
cdr3_nt: TGTGCCAGTAGTCGAGGTTCGAACACTGAAGCTTTCTTT
j_call: TRBJ1-1
d_call: NA
v_call: TRBV19
cdr3_length: 13
clone_size: NA

cdr3_aa: CASSSGAGDLRRELFF
cdr3_nt: TGTGCCAGCTCTAGTGGAGCGGGGGACTTAAGGAGGGAGCTGTTTTTT
j_call: TRBJ2-2
d_call: TRBD2
v_call: TRBV7-8
cdr3_length: 16
clone_size: NA

cdr3_aa: CASSDSTVTYEQYF
cdr3_nt: TGTGCCAGCAGCGACTCGACAGTTACCTACGAGCAGTACTTC
j_call: TRBJ2-7
d_call: NA
v_call: TRBV5-4
cdr3_length: 14
clone_size: few

cdr3_aa: CASSLTPELAGVYEQYF
cdr3_nt: TGTGCCAGCAGCTTAACCCCGGAGCTAGCGGGAGTGTATGAGCAGTACTTC
j_call: TRBJ2-7
d_call: TRBD2
v_call: TRBV11-2
cdr3_length: 17
clone_size: few

cdr3_aa: CASSPSPQTGAYEQYF
cdr3_nt: TGTGCCAGCAGTCCCTCCCCCCAAACAGGGGCCTACGAGCAGTACTTC
j_call: TRBJ2-7
d_call: TRBD1
v_call: TRBV27
cdr3_length: 16
clone_size: NA

cdr3_aa: CASSYLPGGLAGSETQYF
cdr3_nt: TGTGCCAGCAGCTACTTACCGGGGGGACTAGCGGGGTCAGAGACCCAGTACTTC
j_call: TRBJ2-5
d_call: TRBD2
v_call: TRBV7-6
cdr3_length: 18
clone_size: NA

cdr3_aa: CASSLGQGAHEQYF
cdr3_nt: TGTGCCAGCAGCCTAGGACAGGGGGCCCACGAGCAGTACTTC
j_call: TRBJ2-7
d_call: TRBD1
v_call: TRBV28
cdr3_length: 14
clone_size: NA

cdr3_aa: CASSIGGPEQYF
cdr3_nt: TGTGCCAGCTCCATCGGGGGCCCCGAGCAGTACTTC
j_call: TRBJ2-7
d_call: NA
v_call: TRBV6-5
cdr3_length: 12
clone_size: once

cdr3_aa: CASRPTAMNTEAFF
cdr3_nt: TGTGCCAGCAGACCGACAGCCATGAACACTGAAGCTTTCTTT
j_call: TRBJ1-1
d_call: NA
v_call: TRBV6-5
cdr3_length: 14
clone_size: NA

cdr3_aa: CASSLGVQLGYTF
cdr3_nt: TGTGCCAGCAGTCTGGGGGTACAGCTTGGCTACACCTTC
j_call: TRBJ1-2
d_call: NA
v_call: TRBV5-4
cdr3_length: 13
clone_size: NA

cdr3_aa: CASSQGLAGGPPYNEQFF
cdr3_nt: TGTGCCAGCAGCCAAGGACTAGCGGGGGGCCCTCCCTACAATGAGCAGTTCTTC
j_call: TRBJ2-1
d_call: TRBD2
v_call: TRBV7-2
cdr3_length: 18
clone_size: NA

cdr3_aa: CASSQDTSGGASEQFF
cdr3_nt: TGCGCCAGCAGCCAAGATACAAGCGGGGGGGCAAGTGAGCAGTTCTTC
j_call: TRBJ2-1
d_call: TRBD2
v_call: TRBV4-3
cdr3_length: 16
clone_size: once

cdr3_aa: CASSQTWGNTEAFF
cdr3_nt: TGCGCCAGCAGCCAAACATGGGGAAACACTGAAGCTTTCTTT
j_call: TRBJ1-1
d_call: NA
v_call: TRBV4-1
cdr3_length: 14
clone_size: few

cdr3_aa: CASSYSNSGYEQYF
cdr3_nt: TGTGCCAGCAGTTACTCGAACAGCGGCTACGAGCAGTACTTC
j_call: TRBJ2-7
d_call: NA
v_call: TRBV6-5
cdr3_length: 14
clone_size: NA